This entry lists 22 T cell receptor beta chains sequenced from one sample in a study of blood T cells in healthy people across ages. The second PCR ran about 6 to 11 cycles with a sample-barcoded 5' primer and J-beta primers. TCRdb redid the calling of the 5' RACE reads with MiXCR, one entry per CDR3 protein. The table records 700,000 to 950,000 distinct CDR3 sequences, roughly 41% of them present only once. Sequences were obtained from blood. The source of these receptors is an older woman in good health.

The sample holds many counts of this clonotype. The CDR3 protein is CASPTRRYPNYGYTF. The CDR3 DNA reads as TGTGCCAGCCCGACCCGGCGATACCCTAACTATGGCTACACCTTC. The chain combines TRBV7-2 with TRBJ1-2; D is ambiguous. Germline V lookup: CDR1 SGHTA, CDR2 FQGNSA. CDR3 length: 15 amino acids. V shed 8 bases and J shed 0 bases, with 16 bases lying between them.

The rearrangement joins TRBV20-1 to TRBJ2-1; tentatively, D is TRBD2 (6 bases). Germline V lookup: CDR1 DFQATT, CDR2 SNEGSKA (reference sequence). This CDR3 comprises 17 residues. Trimming cost V 2 bases and J 1 base, with 18 bases left between them. The CDR3: CSARFLLSGKSYNEQFF. CDR3 coding DNA: TGCAGTGCTAGATTCCTCCTTAGCGGAAAATCCTACAATGAGCAGTTCTTC.

J is TRBJ2-1 and V is TRBV28; D is possibly TRBD1 or TRBD2 (5 bases each). The CDR3 loop spans 17 amino acids. Germline-derived CDR1 and CDR2 are MDHEN and SYDVKM. The V end lost 4 bases, the J end lost 5 bases, and 21 bases lay between the germline ends. CDR3 sequence: CASSSSFPARGHNEQFF. In DNA, the CDR3 is TGTGCCAGCAGTTCCAGTTTTCCAGCCCGGGGACACAATGAGCAGTTCTTC.

The rearrangement joins TRBV7-2 to TRBJ2-1, with 13 bases aligning to TRBD2. CDR1 and CDR2 (germline): SGHTA, FQGNSA. The CDR3 length is 15 residues. The J segment lost 7 bases and the V segment lost 4 bases, leaving 4 bases of the junction unmatched. The DNA of the CDR3 is TGTGCCAGCAGCTGGACTAGCGGGAGTAGTAATGAGCAGTTCTTC. Amino acids: CASSWTSGSSNEQFF.

This clonotype was observed a handful of times. The gene calls are TRBV5-1 and TRBJ1-1; 7 bases agree with TRBD1. The CDR3 length is 15 residues. Germline lookup yields CDR1 SGHRS and CDR2 YFSETQ. V shed 4 bases, J shed 0 bases, and the junction held 6 bases outside the gene matches. CDR3 amino acids: CASSIIQGMNTEAFF. DNA of the CDR3: TGCGCCAGCAGCATTATACAGGGGATGAACACTGAAGCTTTCTTT. Looking up the rest from reference TRBV5-1 and TRBJ1-1 gives the full variable domain: KAGVTQTPRYLIKTRGQQVTLSCSPISGHRSVSWYQQTPGQGLQFLFEYFSETQRNKGNFPGRFSGRQFSNSRSEMNVSTLELGDSALYLCASSIIQGMNTEAFFGQGTRLTVV.

V gene TRBV20-1 combines with J gene TRBJ1-2; D is uncertain. The CDR3 length is 16 residues. Looked up from germline, CDR1 is DFQATT and CDR2 is SNEGSKA (reference sequence). The ends were cut back, 1 base at V and 3 bases at J, with 18 bases in the middle. As DNA, the CDR3 is TGCAGTGCTAGAGGCGCAGGCGGCTCCGCCGACTATGGCTACACCTTC. It translates to CSARGAGGSADYGYTF.

This clonotype was counted between two and nine times. The genes are TRBV9 and TRBJ1-2, with D possibly TRBD1 on 6 matching bases. V dropped 5 bases and J dropped 6 bases, with 14 bases sitting between them. This CDR3 contains 13 residues. Germline V gene sequence: CDR1 SGDLS, CDR2 YYNGEE. The CDR3 region is CASSNEQGHGYTF. CDR3 coding DNA: TGTGCCAGCAGTAACGAACAGGGCCATGGCTACACCTTC. The full variable domain, its missing parts supplied by reference TRBV9 and TRBJ1-2, is DSGVTQTPKHLITATGQRVTLRCSPRSGDLSVYWYQQSLDQGLQFLIQYYNGEERAKGNILERFSAQQFPDLHSELNLSSLELGDSALYFCASSNEQGHGYTFGSGTRLTVV.

This chain links TRBV4-1 with TRBJ2-7; D is perhaps TRBD1 (5 bases). The CDR3 is made up of 13 amino acids. V lost 0 bases to trimming and J lost 12 bases, with 15 bases between them. The germline CDR1 and CDR2 sequences are MGHRA and YSYEKL. The CDR3 reads CASSQDQGAEWYF. The CDR3 coding sequence is TGCGCCAGCAGCCAAGATCAAGGGGCGGAGTGGTACTTC.

This clonotype was picked up many times. The J gene is TRBJ2-7, the V gene TRBV7-9, with D uncertain. Trimming took 1 base from V and 2 from J, leaving 9 bases between them. Germline-derived CDR1 and CDR2 are SEHNR and FQNEAQ (reference sequence). CDR3 size: 14 residues. As DNA, the CDR3 is TGTGCCAGCAGCTTAGGTCAGGCCCCCTACGAGCAGTACTTC. Translating gives CASSLGQAPYEQYF.

V and J are TRBV20-1 and TRBJ2-3; 15 bases are shared with TRBD2. There are 18 residues in the CDR3. Germline V CDR1 and CDR2: DFQATT, SNEGSKA (reference sequence). J gave up 2 bases and V 3 bases, and 9 bases lay outside the gene matches. The CDR3 nucleotides are TGCAGTGCTAGCCCAATTGGACTAGCGGGGGGGGACACAGATACGCAGTATTTT. Amino acid sequence: CSASPIGLAGGDTDTQYF.

Only a few counts were recorded for this clonotype. CDR3 DNA: TGTGCCAGCGGCCAGACAGGTTTCAATCAGCCCCAGCATTTT. Translating gives CASGQTGFNQPQHF. This chain links TRBV25-1 with TRBJ1-5, with D perhaps matching TRBD1 (6 bases). This CDR3 has 14 amino acids. Germline V gives CDR1 MGHDK, CDR2 SYGVNS. Trimming shortened V by 8 bases and J by 3 bases, and 14 bases separated the two germline ends.

This clonotype has ten or more counts. The CDR3 DNA reads TGTGCCAGCAGCTTATTAGCGGGGGGCTCCTACAATGAGCAGTTCTTC. The encoded protein is CASSLLAGGSYNEQFF. The chain couples TRBV12-3 or TRBV12-4 to TRBJ2-1, with 10 bases identical to TRBD2. This CDR3 region has 16 residues. V lost 6 bases to trimming and J lost 0 bases; unmatched junction nucleotides: 5.

This clonotype was counted only a few times. This chain uses TRBV27 with TRBJ2-7, with 8 nucleotides matching TRBD1. This CDR3 region has 14 residues. Per the germline V gene, CDR1 is MNHEY and CDR2 is SMNVEV (reference sequence). The junction had 10 bases not matched to a gene; V was cut back by 6 bases and J by 6 bases. This CDR3 is CASRSGTGTPEQYF. The DNA for the CDR3 is TGTGCCAGCAGGTCCGGGACAGGTACCCCCGAGCAGTACTTC.

The chain carries TRBV4-2 and TRBJ2-3; D unresolved. V was pared by 0 bases and J by 0 bases, with 7 bases between. Germline V CDR1 and CDR2: LGHNA, YNFKEQ. This CDR3 contains 15 residues. The CDR3 here is CASSQESPSTDTQYF. The CDR3 DNA reads TGTGCCAGCAGCCAAGAGTCCCCTAGCACAGATACGCAGTATTTT.

This sequence joins TRBV21-1 and TRBJ2-5; the DNA was not used to check the table's D call, TRBD2. TRBV21-1 is described as a pseudogene. The CDR3 spans 16 residues. The CDR3 coding sequence is TGTGCCAGCAGCAAGAGAAGACTAGCGGGAGGGTTGGAGCAGTACTTC. Amino acid sequence: CASSKRRLAGGLEQYF.

This clonotype was observed a handful of times. This rearrangement joins TRBV7-6 to TRBJ2-3, with D unclear. Deletions cut 5 bases from V and 4 bases from J, with 13 bases between. The CDR3 contains 14 residues. Germline V gene lookup returns CDR1 SGHVS and CDR2 FNYEAQ. The chain's CDR3 is CASSQQIGADTQYF. CDR3 DNA: TGTGCCAGCAGCCAACAAATAGGCGCAGATACGCAGTATTTT.

This clonotype was counted a few times. The chain has TRBV20-1 and TRBJ1-5; no clear D gene. Trimming cost V 1 base and J 3 bases, with 10 bases left between them. This CDR3 is built from 14 residues. Germline loops: CDR1 DFQATT, CDR2 SNEGSKA (reference sequence). The CDR3 region has the DNA TGCAGTGCTAGAGTAAAGGCCCTCAATCAGCCCCAGCATTTT. This codes for CSARVKALNQPQHF.

This clonotype was detected a few times. J is TRBJ2-5 and V is TRBV3-1; D is uncertain. This CDR3 is built from 14 residues. CDR1 LGHDT and CDR2 YNNKEL come from the germline V gene (reference sequence). Trimming shortened V by 0 bases and J by 9 bases, and 14 bases separated the two germline ends. The CDR3 DNA sequence: TGTGCCAGCAGCCAAGATTTGGGGAAGGGTCCCCAGTACTTC. This encodes CASSQDLGKGPQYF.

This clonotype was picked up one time. A much larger clone sits a single nucleotide away, making a read error possible. V gene TRBV29-1 combines with J gene TRBJ2-7; unclear D gene. This CDR3 spans 13 amino acids. Between the trimmed V and J ends, which lost 2 bases and 6 bases, there was a span of 14 bases. Germline values: CDR1 SQVTM, CDR2 ANQGSEA. The CDR3, as DNA: TGCAGCGTTGAAACGGGTTCTCATTCCGAGCAGTACTTC. Residues: CSVETGSHSEQYF.

Only a few counts were recorded for this clonotype. The CDR3 bases are TGTGCCAGCAGTGAAAAGGCAGAGATCCAAGAGACCCAGTACTTC. Translating gives CASSEKAEIQETQYF. This rearrangement joins TRBV25-1 to TRBJ2-5; D unresolved. There are 15 residues in the CDR3. Per germline, CDR1 MGHDK and CDR2 SYGVNS. Trimming shortened V by 2 bases and J by 1 base, and 11 bases separated the two germline ends.

This clonotype has a count of ten or more. This sequence joins TRBV7-2 and TRBJ2-7, with TRBD2 identical over 12 bases. Trimming cost V 1 base and J 5 bases; bases outside gene matches: 0. The CDR3 contains 14 residues. The germline CDR1 and CDR2 sequences are SGHTA and FQGNSA. The CDR3 region is CASSLGLAGDEQYF. CDR3 sequence (DNA): TGTGCCAGCAGCTTAGGACTAGCGGGAGACGAGCAGTACTTC. Using reference TRBV7-2 and TRBJ2-7 for the parts outside the CDR3, the full variable domain is GAGVSQSPSNKVTEKGKDVELRCDPISGHTALYWYRQSLGQGLEFLIYFQGNSAPDKSGLPSDRFSAERTGGSVSTLTIQRTQQEDSAVYLCASSLGLAGDEQYFGPGTRLTVT.

This chain joins TRBV20-1 and TRBJ2-3; 9 nucleotides line up with TRBD2. Per the germline V gene, CDR1 is DFQATT and CDR2 is SNEGSKA (reference sequence). The CDR3 sequence is 14 residues long. Unmatched junction bases numbered 7, after V lost 6 bases and J lost 3 bases. The CDR3 protein is CSAPGLAQTDTQYF. CDR3 coding DNA: TGCAGTGCACCCGGACTAGCGCAAACAGATACGCAGTATTTT.